The 26 T cell receptor beta chains below were found in one sample sequenced in a study of T cells in Graves' hyperthyroidism and ophthalmopathy. The source material, RNA transcripts, was used to amplify TCR beta CDR3 regions. The HTBI primer set served for first-round RT-PCR of the TCR CDR3. One entry per CDR3 protein results from TCRdb running MiXCR on the multiplex PCR reads. The sample has about 92,000 distinct CDR3 sequences, over 50% seen once. Sequenced sample: blood. The source is a woman in her thirties or forties with Graves' hyperthyroidism.

CDR3 residues: CASSLGDRGAHEQYF. As DNA, the CDR3 is TGTGCCAGCAGCTTAGGGGACAGGGGGGCCCACGAGCAGTACTTC. The genes are TRBV7-9 and TRBJ2-7; 11 positions agree with TRBD1. Germline V gene lookup returns CDR1 SEHNR and CDR2 FQNEAQ (reference sequence). The length of the CDR3 is 15 residues. V trimming: 1 base; J trimming: 5 bases; junction bases outside the gene matches: 4.

This clonotype has at least ten counts. CDR3 nucleotides: TGTGCCAGCAGTTACCCGGACAGACGGAAGGGCTACACCTTC. It is translated as CASSYPDRRKGYTF. The rearrangement uses TRBV2 and TRBJ1-2, with D perhaps TRBD1 (6 bases). This CDR3 has 14 amino acids. V was cut by 5 bases and J by 8 bases, with 18 bases left in between. CDR1 and CDR2 from the germline V gene are SNHLY and FYNNEI.

The chain is built from TRBV7-7 and TRBJ2-2, with D possibly matching TRBD2 (6 bases). The length of the CDR3 is 15 residues. With 5 bases removed from V and 9 bases from J, the gap between germline ends came to 19 bases. CDR1 SSHAT and CDR2 FNYEAQ come from the germline V gene (reference sequence). CDR3: CASSAQGGPIRELFF. The DNA of the CDR3 is TGTGCCAGCAGCGCTCAGGGAGGCCCTATCCGGGAGCTGTTTTTT.

This clonotype was seen only a few times. This CDR3 is missing its conserved last phenylalanine or tryptophan, likely due to a read error. The chain recombines TRBV29-1 with TRBJ2-5; maybe TRBD1 (5 bases). Germline lookup yields CDR1 SQVTM and CDR2 ANQGSEA. V was clipped by 7 bases and J by 0 bases, with 21 bases between them. This CDR3 spans 16 amino acids. CDR3 loop: CSACRPLRQYQETQYL. Written as DNA, the CDR3 is TGCAGCGCCTGCCGGCCTCTGCGACAGTACCAAGAGACCCAGTACCTC.

This clonotype has ten or more counts. The rearrangement links TRBV29-1 to TRBJ1-1; D is undetermined. CDR3 length equals 13 residues. V lost 4 bases, J lost 3 bases, and 12 bases lay in between. Germline CDR1 is SQVTM and CDR2 is ANQGSEA. CDR3: CSVVVAGYTEAFF. In DNA form, the CDR3 reads TGCAGCGTTGTGGTGGCTGGGTACACTGAAGCTTTCTTT.

The V call is TRBV24-1, the J call TRBJ2-6; TRBD1 matches 8 bases. The CDR3 spans 15 residues. The trim removed 11 bases at V and 2 bases at J, leaving 7 bases unmatched. In germline, CDR1 is KGHDR, CDR2 SFDVKD. CDR3 residues: CAIQGATAGANVLTF. The CDR3 nucleotides read TGTGCCATCCAGGGGGCTACGGCTGGGGCCAACGTCCTGACTTTC.

This clonotype was detected only a few times. The chain recombines TRBV7-2 with TRBJ2-3, with 13 bases lining up with TRBD2. V lost 5 bases and J lost 4; bases outside the gene matches: 6. CDR1 and CDR2 (germline): SGHTA, FQGNSA. The CDR3 is 16 amino acids. CDR3 residues: CASSLSTSGGADTQYF. The DNA of the CDR3 is TGTGCCAGCAGCCTTTCTACTAGCGGGGGGGCAGATACGCAGTATTTT.

V gene TRBV15 combines with J gene TRBJ2-5, with 12 bases lining up with TRBD2. Germline trimming cut 5 bases from V and 5 bases from J; bases unmatched to any gene: 9. CDR3 length: 16 residues. Germline CDR1 reads LNHNV; CDR2 reads YYDKDF (reference sequence). The CDR3, as DNA: TGTGCCACCAGCCCGCCGACTAGCGGGAGTTGGGAGACCCAGTACTTC. It yields the protein CATSPPTSGSWETQYF.

In its sample, this clonotype was seen many times. V gene TRBV29-1 combines with J gene TRBJ2-7; 8 nucleotides line up with TRBD2. Trimming cost V 4 bases and J 2 bases; bases outside gene matches: 1. The CDR3 has 12 residues. CDR1 and CDR2 from the germline V gene are SQVTM and ANQGSEA. CDR3 sequence: CSVAGGPYEQYF. CDR3 DNA: TGCAGCGTTGCGGGGGGGCCCTACGAGCAGTACTTC.

This clonotype was detected many times. The chain carries TRBV7-6 and TRBJ1-5, with D uncertain. This CDR3 has 14 amino acids. In germline, CDR1 is SGHVS, CDR2 FNYEAQ. V was pared by 7 bases and J by 0 bases, with 10 bases between. CDR3 region: CASIQPASNQPQHF. The CDR3 nucleotides are TGTGCCAGCATCCAGCCGGCTAGCAATCAGCCCCAGCATTTT. The full variable domain, completed using reference TRBV7-6 and TRBJ1-5, is GAGVSQSPRYKVTKRGQDVALRCDPISGHVSLYWYRQALGQGPEFLTYFNYEAQQDKSGLPNDRFSAERPEGSISTLTIQRTEQRDSAMYRCASIQPASNQPQHFGDGTRLSIL.

This clonotype occurred many times. The gene calls are TRBV19 and TRBJ1-2, with 7 bases that match TRBD1. The germline gives CDR1 LNHDA, CDR2 SQIVND (reference sequence). V shed 8 bases and J 8 bases; nucleotides not matched to a gene: 17. The CDR3 is 15 residues long. The CDR3 protein is CASLPSRGQSTGYTF. CDR3 bases: TGTGCCAGTCTACCCTCCCGGGGACAGTCAACGGGCTACACCTTC.

A note on this clonotype: Given the absence of the conserved phenylalanine or tryptophan at the CDR3 end, a read error is likely. This chain connects TRBV20-1 to TRBJ2-6; tentatively, D is TRBD1 (5 bases). Germline-derived CDR1 and CDR2 are DFQATT and SNEGSKA (reference sequence). The CDR3 has 13 amino acids. The CDR3 nucleotides are TGCAGTGCTAGAGATCTAGGGGTCAACGTCCTGACTTCC. Its translation: CSARDLGVNVLTS.

In its sample, this clonotype was seen many times. V and J are TRBV7-8 and TRBJ2-2; D uncertain. CDR1 is SGHVS, CDR2 FQNEAQ, per germline. Trimming removed 5 bases from V and 5 bases from J, with 6 bases in between. The CDR3 has 12 residues. The CDR3 loop reads CASSVLTGELFF. In DNA, the CDR3 is TGTGCCAGCAGCGTATTAACCGGGGAGCTGTTTTTT.

This rearrangement joins TRBV13 to TRBJ1-2, with 11 bases matching TRBD1. There are 13 residues in the CDR3. Germline V gene lookup returns CDR1 PRHDT and CDR2 FYEKMQ (reference sequence). Trimming cost V 6 bases and J 7 bases; bases outside gene matches: 4. The CDR3 nucleotides are TGTGCCAGCAGAGGACAGGGGGCAACTGGCTACACCTTC. It encodes CASRGQGATGYTF.

This clonotype was counted at least ten times. V usage is TRBV9 and J usage is TRBJ1-1; D not resolved. CDR1 and CDR2 from the germline V gene are SGDLS and YYNGEE. V shed 0 bases and J shed 3 bases, with 12 bases lying between them. CDR3 size: 15 residues. CDR3 nucleotides: TGTGCCAGCAGCGTAGCTATCGGGTGGGACACTGAAGCTTTCTTT. Encoded protein: CASSVAIGWDTEAFF.

About this clonotype itself: No conserved phenylalanine or tryptophan ends this CDR3, so it is likely a read error. V usage is TRBV29-1 and J usage is TRBJ1-4; 9 bases match TRBD1. The CDR3 has 14 residues. The V gene's germline CDR1 is SQVTM and CDR2 ANQGSEA. CDR3 in amino acids: CTVGTGGTNEKLFL. The CDR3, as DNA: TGCACCGTAGGAACAGGGGGCACTAATGAGAAACTGTTTCTT.

This clonotype was detected many times. The chain has TRBV6-6 and TRBJ1-5; the D is unclear. Between the trimmed V and J ends, which lost 5 bases and 4 bases, there was a span of 12 bases. The CDR3 has 14 residues. Germline V CDR1 and CDR2: MNHNY, SVGAGI (reference sequence). CDR3: CASSEAWVNQPQHF. The CDR3 coding sequence is TGTGCCAGCAGTGAAGCGTGGGTGAATCAGCCCCAGCATTTT.

The chain employs TRBV7-2 and TRBJ1-4; 9 nucleotides line up with TRBD1. This CDR3 has 15 residues. In germline, CDR1 is SGHTA, CDR2 FQGNSA. Trimming cost V 6 bases and J 8 bases; bases outside gene matches: 10. CDR3 in amino acids: CASSRDRGVWEKLFF. The CDR3 nucleotides read TGTGCCAGCAGTCGAGACAGGGGGGTGTGGGAAAAACTGTTTTTT. Complete variable domain (other parts from reference TRBV7-2 and TRBJ1-4): GAGVSQSPSNKVTEKGKDVELRCDPISGHTALYWYRQSLGQGLEFLIYFQGNSAPDKSGLPSDRFSAERTGGSVSTLTIQRTQQEDSAVYLCASSRDRGVWEKLFFGSGTQLSVL.

The rearrangement links TRBV29-1 to TRBJ1-2; 11 bases align to TRBD1. Germline V gene sequence: CDR1 SQVTM, CDR2 ANQGSEA. This CDR3 region has 14 residues. V shed 7 bases, J shed 4 bases, and the junction held 8 bases outside the gene matches. Here the CDR3 DNA reads TGCAGCGCCGGACAGGGGGCCGGCCCCTATGGCTACACCTTC. It translates to CSAGQGAGPYGYTF.

This chain connects TRBV7-2 to TRBJ1-2; 7 nucleotides line up with TRBD1. The germline gives CDR1 SGHTA, CDR2 FQGNSA. CDR3 length: 13 residues. The V segment lost 7 bases and the J segment 6 bases; nucleotides outside the gene matches: 8. CDR3 DNA sequence: TGTGCCAGCAAGGAAGGGACAGCCCATGGCTACACCTTC. This codes for CASKEGTAHGYTF.

This clonotype has a count of ten or more. Here the CDR3 DNA reads TGTGCCAGCAGCGTAGGCCTGAACTCTGGAAACACCATATATTTT. Translated: CASSVGLNSGNTIYF. This sequence joins TRBV9 and TRBJ1-3; no clear D. CDR1 SGDLS and CDR2 YYNGEE come from the germline V gene. Between the trimmed V and J ends, which lost 0 bases and 0 bases, there was a span of 7 bases. The CDR3 totals 15 residues.

This clonotype was observed many times. The CDR3 DNA follows: TGCGCCAGCAGCCGCACAGGGAGGGACTATGGCTACACCTTC. Translated: CASSRTGRDYGYTF. The chain couples TRBV4-1 to TRBJ1-2; tentatively, D is TRBD1 (6 bases). Germline V gene data show CDR1 as MGHRA and CDR2 as YSYEKL. Trimming pared 4 bases from V and 3 bases from J, leaving 12 bases between. CDR3 size: 14 residues.

This clonotype was observed at least ten times. J is TRBJ2-5 and V is TRBV7-3; either TRBD1 or TRBD2 may fit D (5 bases each). The CDR3 has 13 amino acids. CDR1 is SGHTA, CDR2 FQGTGA, per germline. V was pared by 4 bases and J by 4 bases, with 10 bases between. The CDR3 region has the DNA TGTGCCAGCAGCTCCGGGACCGGAGAGACCCAGTACTTC. Amino acid sequence: CASSSGTGETQYF.

This chain uses TRBV7-2 with TRBJ1-2; D is uncertain. The CDR3 extends over 16 amino acids. Germline CDR1 and CDR2: SGHTA and FQGNSA. V was trimmed by 5 bases and J by 5 bases, leaving 21 bases between them. This CDR3 is CASSQLRLRGGYGYTF. As DNA, the CDR3 is TGTGCCAGCAGCCAGCTCCGTCTACGGGGTGGGTATGGCTACACCTTC. Using reference TRBV7-2 and TRBJ1-2 for the parts outside the CDR3, the full variable domain is GAGVSQSPSNKVTEKGKDVELRCDPISGHTALYWYRQSLGQGLEFLIYFQGNSAPDKSGLPSDRFSAERTGGSVSTLTIQRTQQEDSAVYLCASSQLRLRGGYGYTFGSGTRLTVV.

The chain recombines TRBV19 with TRBJ2-7, with D perhaps matching TRBD1 (6 bases). Trimming shortened V by 3 bases and J by 3 bases, and 12 bases separated the two germline ends. Germline CDR1 and CDR2: LNHDA and SQIVND (reference sequence). CDR3 length: 14 amino acids. CDR3 bases: TGTGCCAGTAGTATTGTGGGGGCGAGCTACGAGCAGTACTTC. It is translated as CASSIVGASYEQYF. The complete variable domain, with remaining parts taken from reference TRBV19 and TRBJ2-7, reads DGGITQSPKYLFRKEGQNVTLSCEQNLNHDAMYWYRQDPGQGLRLIYYSQIVNDFQKGDIAEGYSVSREKKESFPLTVTSAQKNPTAFYLCASSIVGASYEQYFGPGTRLTVT.

A remark on this clonotype: Given the absence of the conserved phenylalanine or tryptophan at the CDR3 end, a read error is likely. This chain connects TRBV5-1 to TRBJ2-2; the D gene is possibly TRBD2 (5 bases). CDR1 and CDR2 from the germline V gene are SGHRS and YFSETQ. The CDR3 loop spans 16 amino acids. V lost 4 bases and J 7 bases, leaving 20 bases between the germline ends. Here the CDR3 reads CASSLRLARSDGELFL. The CDR3 region has the DNA TGCGCCAGCAGCCTGAGGCTAGCACGATCAGACGGGGAGCTGTTTCTT.